The present TCR beta chain was sequenced within a study of T cells in Graves' hyperthyroidism and ophthalmopathy. Overall study findings and caveats: Ophthalmopathy and stable hyperthyroidism were separated by a 13 V-J model.

J lost 5 bases, V lost 10 bases, and 7 bases had no gene match. The germline V gene has CDR1 ENHRY and CDR2 SYGVKD. This CDR3 has 14 amino acids. Amplification of TCR beta CDR3 regions used RNA as the template. During a first-round RT-PCR of the TCR CDR3, the HTBI primer set was used. MiXCR, run by TCRdb on the multiplex PCR reads, gives a single entry per CDR3 protein. The top ten hold around 13% of the sample, which has 500,000 to 650,000 distinct CDR3 sequences, 13% to 15% seen once. This clonotype was seen a handful of times. Its target is unknown. The chain carries TRBV10-3 and TRBJ2-3; 12 bases match TRBD1. This receptor was taken from a woman aged 45 to 65 with Graves' ophthalmopathy. Sequenced material: blood. CDR3 sequence: CATKGQGAGDTQYF. CDR3 nucleotides: TGTGCCACAAAGGGACAGGGGGCCGGAGATACGCAGTATTTT.